The 14 T cell receptor beta chains below come from one sample, sequenced in a study of cytomegalovirus exposure and HLA in healthy donors. Primers for the PCR totalled 60 Vbeta and 13 Jbeta. Produced via immunoSEQ multiplex PCR; TCRdb's table is partial and in-frame only. This table has 150,000 to 200,000 clones, roughly 80% appearing once. The sequenced sample consisted of PBMCs. The receptors here all came from a woman aged 25-40 years in good health and CMV-seropositive.

The genes are TRBV2 and TRBJ2-1; D unresolved. V was clipped by 8 bases and J by 3 bases, with 5 bases between them. CDR1 is SNHLY, CDR2 FYNNEI, per germline. The CDR3 is 11 residues long. The CDR3 nucleotides are TGTGCCAGCGGCGGCTACAATGAGCAGTTCTTC. The encoded protein is CASGGYNEQFF.

The chain joins TRBV5-1 to TRBJ1-1, with TRBD1 as a possible D gene (6 bases). In germline, CDR1 is SGHRS, CDR2 YFSETQ. The V end was cut by 4 bases, the J end by 0 bases, with 10 bases between. CDR3 length equals 14 residues. The CDR3 DNA sequence: TGCGCCAGCAGCGCAACAGGGATGAACACTGAAGCTTTCTTT. Translating it yields CASSATGMNTEAFF.

The chain joins TRBV13 to TRBJ2-7; 7 nucleotides line up with TRBD1. This CDR3 contains 14 residues. V was clipped by 2 bases and J by 2 bases; unmatched bases: 3. The germline gives CDR1 PRHDT, CDR2 FYEKMQ (reference sequence). CDR3 nucleotide sequence: TGTGCCAGCAGCTTAAACAGGGGAGCCTACGAGCAGTACTTC. This sequence encodes CASSLNRGAYEQYF.

The chain employs TRBV2 and TRBJ1-6, with 9 bases that match TRBD1. CDR3 length: 16 residues. The junction had 9 bases not matched to a gene; V was cut back by 6 bases and J by 6 bases. The germline V gene has CDR1 SNHLY and CDR2 FYNNEI. The CDR3 is CASRATGGRTNSPLHF. The CDR3 DNA reads as TGTGCCAGCAGAGCAACAGGGGGCCGAACTAATTCACCCCTCCACTTT.

V usage is TRBV4-3 and J usage is TRBJ2-3; TRBD2 aligns across 10 bases. With 4 bases clipped from V and 4 bases from J, the junction kept 20 bases outside the gene matches. This CDR3 contains 20 residues. From germline, CDR1 is LGHNA and CDR2 YSLEER. CDR3 protein: CASSLEGKFGSGGPADTQYF. In nucleotides, the CDR3 is TGCGCCAGCAGCCTAGAAGGGAAGTTCGGTAGCGGGGGGCCCGCAGATACGCAGTATTTT.

J is TRBJ2-2 and V is TRBV7-9; D possibly corresponds to TRBD2 (6 bases). Germline CDR1 and CDR2: SEHNR and FQNEAQ (reference sequence). The CDR3 has 14 residues. Trimming removed 7 bases from V and 5 bases from J, with 14 bases in between. CDR3 region: CASTPGVATGELFF. CDR3 DNA: TGTGCCAGCACCCCGGGGGTAGCGACCGGGGAGCTGTTTTTT.

This chain joins TRBV15 and TRBJ2-7; D is possibly TRBD1 (5 bases). CDR1 is LNHNV, CDR2 YYDKDF, per germline (reference sequence). V was trimmed by 4 bases and J by 2 bases, leaving 9 bases between them. The CDR3 is made up of 13 amino acids. The CDR3 spells CATSTRVTYEQYF. The CDR3 DNA reads TGTGCCACCAGCACCAGGGTCACCTACGAGCAGTACTTC.

This clone was counted only a few times. The V gene is TRBV6-5, the J gene TRBJ1-5, with 7 positions matching TRBD1. This CDR3 is 14 amino acids long. Per germline, CDR1 MNHEY and CDR2 SVGAGI. The V and J ends lost 5 bases and 7 bases, in that order; junction bases with no gene match: 8. In nucleotides, the CDR3 is TGTGCCAGCAGTCGGACAGGAGAAAACCAGCCCCAGCATTTT. This gives the protein CASSRTGENQPQHF.

Comments on this clone: The junction and the germline gene differ at one end; a read error may be behind it. The V and J genes are TRBV5-1 and TRBJ2-1, with 10 bases fitting TRBD2. The CDR3 loop spans 16 amino acids. Germline V gives CDR1 SGHRS, CDR2 YFSETQ. The CDR3 sequence: CASSYKRGGSYNGQFF. CDR3 nucleotide sequence: TGCGCCAGCAGCTACAAGCGGGGGGGGTCCTACAATGGGCAGTTCTTC.

V and J are TRBV10-3 and TRBJ2-3; TRBD2 matches at 12 bases. With V trimmed by 8 bases and J by 6 bases, 6 bases remained unmatched. CDR1 is ENHRY and CDR2 is SYGVKD in the germline V gene. The CDR3 loop spans 14 amino acids. The CDR3 region has the DNA TGTGCCATCCGACTAGCGGGGGTTTTTGATACGCAGTATTTT. This codes for CAIRLAGVFDTQYF.

This clone came up a few times. The V call is TRBV29-1, the J call TRBJ2-1; D ambiguous. CDR3 length: 15 residues. Germline V gene lookup returns CDR1 SQVTM and CDR2 ANQGSEA. V lost 7 bases and J 4 bases, leaving 20 bases between the germline ends. The DNA of the CDR3 is TGCAGCGCCCTATGGAGCAGAGGCGGTTACAATGAGCAGTTCTTC. Translating it yields CSALWSRGGYNEQFF.

The rearrangement joins TRBV6-1 to TRBJ2-7; 7 bases line up with TRBD1. This CDR3 spans 16 amino acids. V lost 2 bases, J lost 1 base, and 8 bases stayed unmatched. Germline loops: CDR1 MNHNS, CDR2 SASEGT. CDR3 bases: TGTGCCAGCAGTGAAAAGTTGACAGGGAAGTCCTACGAGCAGTACTTC. Translated, it gives CASSEKLTGKSYEQYF.

The gene calls are TRBV4-3 and TRBJ2-7, with D possibly TRBD1 on 5 matching bases. CDR3 length: 14 amino acids. Germline assignment: CDR1 LGHNA and CDR2 YSLEER. Trimming stripped 0 bases from V and 5 bases from J, with 11 bases between. The CDR3 region is CASSQEPGSNEQYF. For the CDR3, the DNA is TGCGCCAGCAGCCAAGAACCAGGGTCCAACGAGCAGTACTTC.

V usage is TRBV9 and J usage is TRBJ1-4; D not resolved. Germline V gives CDR1 SGDLS, CDR2 YYNGEE. The CDR3 extends over 14 amino acids. Between the trimmed V and J ends, which lost 1 base and 8 bases, there was a span of 12 bases. The CDR3, as DNA: TGTGCCAGCAGCGTAAGTCCTTTAGAGGAAAAACTGTTTTTT. As protein: CASSVSPLEEKLFF.